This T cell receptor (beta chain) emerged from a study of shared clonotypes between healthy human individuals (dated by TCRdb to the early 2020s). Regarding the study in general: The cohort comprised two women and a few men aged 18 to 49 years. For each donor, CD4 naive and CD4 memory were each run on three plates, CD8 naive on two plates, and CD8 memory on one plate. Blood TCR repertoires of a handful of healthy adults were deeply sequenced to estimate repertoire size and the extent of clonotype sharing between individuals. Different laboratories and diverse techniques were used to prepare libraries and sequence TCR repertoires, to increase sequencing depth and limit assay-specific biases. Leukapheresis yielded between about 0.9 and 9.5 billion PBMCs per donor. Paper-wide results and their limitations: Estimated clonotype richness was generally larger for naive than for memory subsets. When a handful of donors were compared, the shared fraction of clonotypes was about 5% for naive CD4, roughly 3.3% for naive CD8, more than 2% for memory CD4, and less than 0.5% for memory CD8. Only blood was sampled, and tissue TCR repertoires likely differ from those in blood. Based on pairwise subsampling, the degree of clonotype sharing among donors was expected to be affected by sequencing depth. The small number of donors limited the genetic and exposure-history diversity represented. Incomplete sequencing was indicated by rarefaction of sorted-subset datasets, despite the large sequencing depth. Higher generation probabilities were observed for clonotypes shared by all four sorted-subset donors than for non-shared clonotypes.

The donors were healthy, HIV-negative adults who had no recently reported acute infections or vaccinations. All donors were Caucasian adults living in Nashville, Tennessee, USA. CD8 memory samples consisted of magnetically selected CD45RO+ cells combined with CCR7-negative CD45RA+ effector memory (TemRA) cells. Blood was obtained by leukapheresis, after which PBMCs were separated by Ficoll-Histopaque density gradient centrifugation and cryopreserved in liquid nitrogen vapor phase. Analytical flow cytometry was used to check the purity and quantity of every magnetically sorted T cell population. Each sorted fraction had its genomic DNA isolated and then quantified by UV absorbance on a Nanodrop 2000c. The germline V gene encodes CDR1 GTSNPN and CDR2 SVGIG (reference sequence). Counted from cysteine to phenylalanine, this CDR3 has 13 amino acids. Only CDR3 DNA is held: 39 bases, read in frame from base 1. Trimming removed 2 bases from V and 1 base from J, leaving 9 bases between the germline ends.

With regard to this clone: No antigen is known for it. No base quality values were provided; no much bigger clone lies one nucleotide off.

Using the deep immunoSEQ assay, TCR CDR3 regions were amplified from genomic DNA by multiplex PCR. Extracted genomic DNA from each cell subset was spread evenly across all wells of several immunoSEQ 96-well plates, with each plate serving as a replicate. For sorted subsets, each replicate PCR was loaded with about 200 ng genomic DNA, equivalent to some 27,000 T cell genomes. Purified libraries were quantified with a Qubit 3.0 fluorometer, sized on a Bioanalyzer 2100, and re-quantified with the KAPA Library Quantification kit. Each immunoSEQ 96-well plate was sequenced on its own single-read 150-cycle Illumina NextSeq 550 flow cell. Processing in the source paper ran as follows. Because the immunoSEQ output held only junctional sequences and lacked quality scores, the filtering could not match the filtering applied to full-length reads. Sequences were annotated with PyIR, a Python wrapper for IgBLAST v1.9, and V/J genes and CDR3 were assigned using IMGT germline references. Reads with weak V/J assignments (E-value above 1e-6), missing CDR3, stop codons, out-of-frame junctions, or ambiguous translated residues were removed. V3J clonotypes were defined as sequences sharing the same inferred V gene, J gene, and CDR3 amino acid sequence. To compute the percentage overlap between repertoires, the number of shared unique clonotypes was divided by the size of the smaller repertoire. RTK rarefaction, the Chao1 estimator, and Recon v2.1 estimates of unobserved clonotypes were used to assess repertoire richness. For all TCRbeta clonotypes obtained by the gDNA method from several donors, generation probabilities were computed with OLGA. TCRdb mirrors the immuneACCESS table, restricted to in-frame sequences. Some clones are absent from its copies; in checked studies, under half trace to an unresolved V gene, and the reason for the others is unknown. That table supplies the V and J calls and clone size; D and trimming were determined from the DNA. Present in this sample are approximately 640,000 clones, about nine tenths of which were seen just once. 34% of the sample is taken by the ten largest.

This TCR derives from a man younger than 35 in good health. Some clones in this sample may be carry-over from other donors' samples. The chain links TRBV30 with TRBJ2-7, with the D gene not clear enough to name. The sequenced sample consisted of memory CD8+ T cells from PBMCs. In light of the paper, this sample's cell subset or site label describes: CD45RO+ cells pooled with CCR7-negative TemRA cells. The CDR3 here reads CAWSPGPSYEQYF. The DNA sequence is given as TGTGCCTGGAGTCCGGGCCCATCCTACGAGCAGTACTTC.